Following are 5 T cell receptor beta chains from one sample sequenced in a study of blood T cell repertoires in COVID-19. Profiled with immunoSEQ multiplex PCR; TCRdb holds only in-frame clones, not every one. Of more than 110,000 clones in the sample, nearly 80% were seen once. The sample was PBMCs or T cells enriched from blood (not recorded which). Receptors originate from a woman between 50 and 59 years old who had recovered from COVID-19.

The chain combines TRBV6-6 with TRBJ2-7; 7 positions agree with TRBD1. Germline V gene sequence: CDR1 MNHNY, CDR2 SVGAGI (reference sequence). This CDR3 has 18 amino acids. V was clipped by 5 bases and J by 2 bases; unmatched bases: 18. CDR3: CASSLIPPRRDRPYEQYF. As DNA, the CDR3 is TGTGCCAGCAGTCTCATCCCCCCACGCCGGGACAGACCCTACGAGCAGTACTTC.

J is TRBJ2-5 and V is TRBV19; D may be TRBD2 (5 bases). Germline V lookup: CDR1 LNHDA, CDR2 SQIVND (reference sequence). V lost 1 base, J lost 1 base, and 10 bases lay in between. The length of the CDR3 is 15 residues. The CDR3, as DNA: TGTGCCAGTAGTATAGCTTCCAGCGGCCAAGAGACCCAGTACTTC. Translated: CASSIASSGQETQYF.

For this clone: In the same sample, other DNA sequences code for this CDR3. The chain has TRBV28 and TRBJ2-3; D perhaps matches TRBD2 (5 bases). V lost 3 bases, J lost 1 base, and 8 bases lay in between. This CDR3 region has 14 residues. Germline values: CDR1 MDHEN, CDR2 SYDVKM. CDR3 in amino acids: CASSFLSGTDTQYF. DNA of the CDR3: TGTGCCAGCAGTTTTCTTAGCGGCACAGATACGCAGTATTTT. The whole variable domain, remainder taken from reference TRBV28 and TRBJ2-3, is DVKVTQSSRYLVKRTGEKVFLECVQDMDHENMFWYRQDPGLGLRLIYFSYDVKMKEKGDIPEGYSVSREKKERFSLILESASTNQTSMYLCASSFLSGTDTQYFGPGTRLTVL.

This clone has more than one count but fewer than ten. This chain joins TRBV11-2 and TRBJ2-1; the match to TRBD2 covers 7 bases. The V gene's germline CDR1 is SGHAT and CDR2 FQNNGV. With 8 bases clipped from V and 3 bases from J, the junction kept 13 bases outside the gene matches. The CDR3 extends over 16 amino acids. The CDR3 sequence: CASYTGGLANYNEQFF. The CDR3 DNA is TGTGCCAGCTACACGGGGGGACTTGCCAACTACAATGAGCAGTTCTTC.

The V and J genes are TRBV7-9 and TRBJ1-6; 9 bases agree with TRBD1. The trim removed 6 bases at V and 7 bases at J, leaving 7 bases unmatched. From germline, CDR1 is SEHNR and CDR2 FQNEAQ (reference sequence). This CDR3 region has 15 residues. The CDR3 sequence: CASRFSGQGNSPLHF. For the CDR3, the DNA is TGTGCCAGCAGATTCTCAGGACAGGGGAATTCACCCCTCCACTTT.